This entry is about one T cell receptor (beta chain). Its antigen remains undetermined. No per-base quality is available; no much larger clone lies one base away. What the time point label conveys for this sample: around 25 months on ibrutinib. For TCR beta library preparation, about 2 micrograms of genomic DNA were extracted from the cryopreserved PBMCs. High-throughput TCR beta sequencing was performed on longitudinal blood samples from CLL patients receiving ibrutinib monotherapy. The patients were enrolled in a single-center, open-label phase 2 trial of ibrutinib monotherapy. This specimen belongs to a study of cytotoxic CD8 clonotypes in ibrutinib-treated CLL (dated by TCRdb to the early 2020s). Background on the whole study: The cohort was composed of about 10 relapsed/refractory and fewer than 16 treatment-naive patients; IGHV unmutated status was identified in approximately 18 patients. Partial responses were observed in approximately 24 patients and complete responses in 2; after a median follow-up of 68 months, remission was maintained in approximately 15 patients and progression was observed in about twelve. The response samples were drawn at a median of roughly eleven months into treatment, with a range of roughly 6 to 36 months. On average, each sample had approximately 250,000 productive templates and under 95,000 productive rearrangements. Longitudinal samples were obtainable from about 30% of the roughly 90 participants in the trial. Cryopreserved peripheral blood mononuclear cells were obtained prior to treatment, at the time of response, and at either disease progression or sustained remission. Every remission and progressive disease sample was obtained while ibrutinib was still being received by the patients. General findings and caveats noted by the study authors: Lymph node repertoires were not examined, and the timing of sampling was not matched between patients in sustained remission and those whose disease progressed. Clonality rose at ibrutinib response, remained stable during sustained remission, and dropped back toward baseline at progression. Public clonotypes were rare and either contracted or stayed stable during treatment, and the rise in clonality at ibrutinib response reflected the expansion of private clonotypes. Baseline clonality was found to be higher than that of age-matched healthy donors and was strongly correlated with circulating CD8+ T-cell counts.

V gives up 7 bases and J gives up 2 bases, and the segment between their germline ends measures 11 bases. Sequences SGHRS (CDR1) and YFSETQ (CDR2) are obtained from the germline V gene. Its CDR3 holds 13 amino acids, cysteine through phenylalanine. The only DNA kept is the CDR3, 39 bases in frame from the first base. Each clonotype received, on average, 10x coverage in deep resolution sequencing performed on a MiSeq, where the target depth lay between 1 in 1 million and 1 in 200,000 T cells. The immunoSEQ hsTCRB Kit was used to generate TCR beta libraries. The source study handled its data this way. Data were analyzed with ImmunoSEQ Data Assistant and ImmunoSEQ Analyzer, with V, D and J genes assigned per IMGT definitions. Clonality, which ranges from 0 to 1, was calculated as one minus the normalized Shannon entropy of productive rearrangement frequencies. Only overrepresented clonotypes making up at least 0.05% of the repertoire of each patient were included in the public clonotype analysis. About a dozen age-matched healthy donor repertoires from immuneACCESS served as clonality controls. TCRdb's version of the immuneACCESS table is confined to in-frame rearrangements and falls short of the full clone set. An unresolved V gene accounts for under half of the shortfall where checked; the remainder is of unknown origin. D and trimming come from the DNA, and the V and J calls and clone size come from that table. Recorded for this sample are under 35,000 clones; 55% to 75% of them occurred a single time. The top ten constitute roughly 56% of the sample.

This TCR was sampled from a human donor with chronic lymphocytic leukemia. Rearrangement joined TRBV5-1 to TRBJ2-3; a tentative D match to TRBD2 spans 6 bases. Sample: PBMCs, taken after 24 months of ibrutinib treatment. The CDR3: CASAAGNTDTQYF. The nucleotide sequence reads as follows: TGCGCCAGCGCTGCGGGGAACACAGATACGCAGTATTTT.